This T cell receptor beta chain was captured by sequencing in a study of identical twins. General observations from the study: Twins' excess sharing was less marked for out-of-frame beta sequences.

Germline assignment: CDR1 KGHSH and CDR2 LQKENI. The CDR3 contains 15 residues. V gave up 6 bases and J gave up 2 bases; unmatched junction bases: 5. The table lists this clonotype with many counts. What it binds is not known. Each cDNA held unique molecular identifiers, and template switching gave it a universal primer site. One entry per CDR3 protein, called by TCRdb with MiXCR from the 5' RACE reads. The sample has around 550,000 distinct CDR3 sequences, 13% to 15% seen once. The sample also formed part of further work on yellow fever vaccine responses in identical twins.

This sequence was found in a woman aged 18-30 years in good health. The J gene is TRBJ1-1, the V gene TRBV18, with 11 bases identical to TRBD1. The sequenced sample consisted of CD4+ T cells sorted from blood. Here the CDR3 reads CASSGTGGVNTEAFF. Here the CDR3 DNA reads TGTGCCAGCTCCGGGACAGGGGGTGTAAACACTGAAGCTTTCTTT.